The T cell receptor beta chain described here comes from a study of siplizumab effects on memory and regulatory T cells. The V end lost 7 bases, the J end lost 8 bases, and 12 bases lay between the germline ends. The CDR3 length is 12 residues. CDR1 ENHRY and CDR2 SYGVKD come from the germline V gene. Study observations and caveats: Proof of suppressive function in proliferating Tregs from siplizumab cultures was not established.

A remark on this clone: Its antigen is currently unknown.

In each sample, about 10^5 TCR templates were assayed. The table came from immunoSEQ multiplex PCR; TCRdb's copy has only in-frame clones and leaves some out. The repertoire holds more than 60,000 clones, with around 96% as singletons. In a few donor pairs, unstimulated naive, memory, effector memory and TEMRA subsets were sequenced. V is TRBV10-3 and J is TRBJ2-1, with D perhaps matching TRBD2 (6 bases). Sequenced material: naive CD8+ T cells sorted from blood. The sequence was obtained from a human donor in good health. The CDR3: CAITTTGDEQFF. In DNA, the CDR3 is TGTGCCATCACCACTACGGGGGATGAGCAGTTCTTC.